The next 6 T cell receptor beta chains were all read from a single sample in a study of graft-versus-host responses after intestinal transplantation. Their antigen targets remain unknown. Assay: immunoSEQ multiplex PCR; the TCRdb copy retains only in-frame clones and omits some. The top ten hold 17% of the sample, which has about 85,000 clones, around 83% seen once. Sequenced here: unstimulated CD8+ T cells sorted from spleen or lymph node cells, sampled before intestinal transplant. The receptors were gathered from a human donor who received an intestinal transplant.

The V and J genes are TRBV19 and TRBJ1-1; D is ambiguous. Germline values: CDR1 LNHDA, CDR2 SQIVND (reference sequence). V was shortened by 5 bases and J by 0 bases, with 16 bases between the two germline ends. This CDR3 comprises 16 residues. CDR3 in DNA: TGTGCCAGTAGTCGCACCTTACGCAGCATGAACACTGAAGCTTTCTTT. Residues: CASSRTLRSMNTEAFF.

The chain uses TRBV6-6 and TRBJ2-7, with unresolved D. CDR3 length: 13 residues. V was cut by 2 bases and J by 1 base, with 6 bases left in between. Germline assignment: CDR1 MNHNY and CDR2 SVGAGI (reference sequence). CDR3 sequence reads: CASSYIESYEQYF. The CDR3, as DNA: TGTGCCAGCAGTTACATAGAGTCCTACGAGCAGTACTTC.

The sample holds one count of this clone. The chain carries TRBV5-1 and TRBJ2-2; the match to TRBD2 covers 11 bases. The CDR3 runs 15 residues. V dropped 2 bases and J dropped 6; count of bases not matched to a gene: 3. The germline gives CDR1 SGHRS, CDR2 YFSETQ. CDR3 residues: CASSFPSGGSGELFF. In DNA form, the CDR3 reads TGCGCCAGCAGCTTCCCTAGCGGGGGGTCCGGGGAGCTGTTTTTT.

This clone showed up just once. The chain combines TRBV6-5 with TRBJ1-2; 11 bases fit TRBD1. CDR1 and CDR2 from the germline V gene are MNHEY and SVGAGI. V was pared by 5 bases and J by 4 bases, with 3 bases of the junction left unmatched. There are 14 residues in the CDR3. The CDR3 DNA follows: TGTGCCAGCAGTGAAGGACAGGGGGCCTATGGCTACACCTTC. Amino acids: CASSEGQGAYGYTF.

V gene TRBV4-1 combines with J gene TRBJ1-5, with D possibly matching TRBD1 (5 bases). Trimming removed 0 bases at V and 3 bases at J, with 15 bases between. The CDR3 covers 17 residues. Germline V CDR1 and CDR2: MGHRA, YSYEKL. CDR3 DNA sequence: TGCGCCAGCAGCCAAGACGGGGACGGACCTCTCAATCAGCCCCAGCATTTT. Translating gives CASSQDGDGPLNQPQHF.

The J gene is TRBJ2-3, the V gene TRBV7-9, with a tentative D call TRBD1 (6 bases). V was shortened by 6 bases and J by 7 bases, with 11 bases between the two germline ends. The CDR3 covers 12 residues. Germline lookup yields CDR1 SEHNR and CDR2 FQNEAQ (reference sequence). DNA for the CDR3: TGTGCCAGCAGACAGGGCAAAAATACGCAGTATTTT. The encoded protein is CASRQGKNTQYF.